The entry below gives a single T cell receptor beta chain sequence along with its context. This CDR3 comprises 15 residues. Germline V gene lookup returns CDR1 LGHDT and CDR2 YNNKEL (reference sequence). The J segment lost 1 base and the V segment lost 4 bases, leaving 4 bases of the junction unmatched. The data belong to a study of blood T cell repertoires in COVID-19. Repertoires were generated with immunoSEQ multiplex PCR, while TCRdb's copy carries only in-frame clones and drops some. This sample has about 60,000 clones; 88% occur once, and the top ten carry around 18%. V gene TRBV3-1 (or the pseudogene TRBV3-2) combines with J gene TRBJ2-1; 7 nucleotides align to TRBD2. The source of this sequence is a woman aged 80 or over with active COVID-19. Sample: peripheral blood. Written as DNA, the CDR3 is TGTGCCAGCAGCCGGGGAGCGGGGTCCTACAATGAGCAGTTCTTC. Its protein is CASSRGAGSYNEQFF.